This TCR beta chain stems from a study of T-cell memory formation after mild COVID-19. About the research overall: Clusters were largely donor specific.

Each CDR3 protein gets one entry after TCRdb re-called the 5' RACE reads with MiXCR. The sample has 400,000 or so distinct CDR3 sequences; around 19% are singletons. CDR1 and CDR2 (germline): SGHTA, FQGNSA. This CDR3 contains 15 residues. Trimming removed 1 base at V and 6 bases at J, with 14 bases between. The TCR comes from an adult woman who had mild COVID-19 (a few samples of this study predate the infection). Cell type and time point are not known. Material for sequencing was PBMCs or a T cell subset sorted from them (not recorded which). The chain is built from TRBV7-2 and TRBJ2-3, with a weak D call TRBD1 (5 bases). CDR3 sequence: CASSLVGARVDTQYF. The DNA of the CDR3 is TGTGCCAGCAGCTTAGTTGGGGCTCGGGTGGATACGCAGTATTTT.